This T cell receptor (beta chain) was recovered during a study of cytomegalovirus exposure and HLA in healthy donors. Use of 60 Vbeta and 13 Jbeta primers characterized the PCR. This table comes from immunoSEQ multiplex PCR, and its TCRdb copy is limited to in-frame clones, with some not included. In the table there are 170,000 or so clones, just over 75% of which are singletons. The study's findings and limits: The study had only CMV serostatus as immune exposure information. Associated with cytomegalovirus, according to the listing, were approximately 160 TCR beta chains. Reports indicate that TCR beta sequences accurately predicted the HLA-A and HLA-B alleles of most subjects.

Each of the donors was a healthy bone marrow donor. As concerns this clone: Its specificity is not known.

This CDR3 has 16 amino acids. Trimming took off 0 bases at V and 2 bases at J, with 8 bases between the two ends. Sequenced: PBMCs. The TCR sequence derives from a woman aged 60-70 years in good health and CMV-seropositive. V is TRBV23-1 and J is TRBJ2-6; D gene ambiguous. TRBV23-1 falls under the ORF class, with uncertain function. Here the CDR3 reads CASSQSRYPGANVLTF. CDR3 bases: TGCGCCAGCAGTCAATCCCGCTACCCTGGGGCCAACGTCCTGACTTTC.